What follows are 15 T cell receptor beta chains derived from one specimen sequenced in a study of blood T cell repertoires in COVID-19 (dated by TCRdb to the early 2020s). The protocol used for the library was the immunoSEQ multiplex PCR assay. The table comes from immuneACCESS by way of TCRdb, which keeps in-frame sequences with V and J called. Part of the clones is missing from these tables; in studies checked, under half for an unresolved V gene and the rest for unknown reasons. The sample has some 160,000 clones on record, about 83% of them singletons. Of the sample, around 10% falls within the top ten clones. Specimen: peripheral blood. The source is a woman aged 70-85 years with COVID-19, enrolled during active disease.

Comment on this clone: In the same sample, other DNA sequences code for this CDR3. The J gene is TRBJ1-5, the V gene TRBV18, with no clear D. The CDR3 length is 13 residues. V dropped 2 bases and J dropped 4 bases, with 6 bases sitting between them. The germline CDR1 and CDR2 sequences are KGHSH and LQKENI. In nucleotides, the CDR3 is TGTGCCAGCTCACCAGGCCAAAATCAGCCCCAGCATTTT. It codes for CASSPGQNQPQHF.

The V call is TRBV7-3, the J call TRBJ1-5, with a tentative D call TRBD1 (5 bases). CDR1 and CDR2 from the germline V gene are SGHTA and FQGTGA. The CDR3 has 15 amino acids. V shed 3 bases and J shed 4 bases, with 13 bases lying between them. This CDR3 reads CASSLGDFWNQPQHF. CDR3 nucleotide sequence: TGTGCCAGCAGCTTGGGGGACTTCTGGAATCAGCCCCAGCATTTT. Full variable domain (rest looked up from reference TRBV7-3 and TRBJ1-5): GAGVSQTPSNKVTEKGKYVELRCDPISGHTALYWYRQSLGQGPEFLIYFQGTGAADDSGLPNDRFFAVRPEGSVSTLKIQRTERGDSAVYLCASSLGDFWNQPQHFGDGTRLSIL.

The CDR3 region is CASSARRINSPLHF. CDR3 in DNA: TGTGCCAGCAGTGCGCGGCGGATTAATTCACCCCTCCACTTT. The V call is TRBV2, the J call TRBJ1-6, with unresolved D. V was shortened by 4 bases and J by 6 bases, with 10 bases between the two germline ends. The CDR3 is 14 residues long. Germline V gives CDR1 SNHLY, CDR2 FYNNEI.

This sequence joins TRBV27 and TRBJ1-1; tentative D call: TRBD1 (6 bases). This CDR3 contains 15 residues. Germline V CDR1 and CDR2: MNHEY, SMNVEV (reference sequence). The V gene lost 0 bases and the J gene lost 4 bases, with 12 bases spanning the gap. The CDR3 protein is CASSLSPDRFTEAFF. CDR3 nucleotides: TGTGCCAGCAGTTTATCTCCTGACAGGTTCACTGAAGCTTTCTTT.

This chain connects TRBV12-3 or TRBV12-4 to TRBJ1-2; D may be TRBD1 (6 bases). The CDR3 is 13 residues long. Between the trimmed V and J ends, which lost 8 bases and 5 bases, there was a span of 15 bases. The CDR3, as DNA: TGTGCCAGCGGTCACAGGGAGTGGTATGGCTACACCTTC. This gives the protein CASGHREWYGYTF.

To note about this clone: Other DNA variants within this sample encode the same CDR3. The gene calls are TRBV15 and TRBJ2-5; the D is unclear. This CDR3 is built from 13 residues. The germline V gene has CDR1 LNHNV and CDR2 YYDKDF (reference sequence). Trimming took off 0 bases at V and 4 bases at J, with 6 bases between the two ends. In nucleotides, the CDR3 is TGTGCCACCAGCAGAGATCCCAGAGAGACCCAGTACTTC. Its translation: CATSRDPRETQYF. Supplemented by reference TRBV15 and TRBJ2-5, the full variable domain reads DAMVIQNPRYQVTQFGKPVTLSCSQTLNHNVMYWYQQKSSQAPKLLFHYYDKDFNNEADTPDNFQSRRPNTSFCFLDIRSPGLGDTAMYLCATSRDPRETQYFGPGTRLLVL.

This clone was counted between two and nine times. V and J are TRBV5-1 and TRBJ2-3; no firm D call. This CDR3 spans 16 amino acids. CDR1 is SGHRS and CDR2 is YFSETQ in the germline V gene. Trimming removed 0 bases from V and 0 bases from J, with 11 bases in between. CDR3 amino acids: CASSLERGPSTDTQYF. For the CDR3, the DNA is TGCGCCAGCAGCTTGGAGCGAGGCCCTAGCACAGATACGCAGTATTTT.

The V call is TRBV24-1, the J call TRBJ2-3, with 13 bases identical to TRBD2. The CDR3 consists of 16 residues. Per germline, CDR1 KGHDR and CDR2 SFDVKD. The V and J ends lost 5 bases and 4 bases, in that order; junction bases with no gene match: 5. Written as DNA, the CDR3 is TGTGCCACCAGTGGTACTAGCGGGGGGGCCCCAGATACGCAGTATTTT. Its protein is CATSGTSGGAPDTQYF.

J is TRBJ1-6 and V is TRBV19; D possibly corresponds to TRBD1 (5 bases). This CDR3 contains 15 residues. V lost 2 bases to trimming and J lost 7 bases, with 12 bases between them. Germline loops: CDR1 LNHDA, CDR2 SQIVND (reference sequence). CDR3 region: CASSISGQGNSPLHF. CDR3 DNA: TGTGCCAGTAGTATAAGTGGGCAGGGAAATTCACCCCTCCACTTT.

Only one count was recorded for this clone. The chain uses TRBV28 and TRBJ1-2; 7 bases are shared with TRBD1. V was clipped by 6 bases and J by 2 bases; unmatched bases: 3. The V gene's germline CDR1 is MDHEN and CDR2 SYDVKM. The CDR3 loop spans 13 amino acids. The DNA of the CDR3 is TGTGCCAGCAGGACAGGGCGGAACTATGGCTACACCTTC. Protein sequence: CASRTGRNYGYTF.

The genes are TRBV3-1 (or the pseudogene TRBV3-2) and TRBJ1-1, with 8 bases matching TRBD1. Germline assignment: CDR1 LGHDT and CDR2 YNNKEL (reference sequence). V gave up 5 bases and J gave up 6 bases; unmatched junction bases: 5. CDR3 length: 13 amino acids. DNA of the CDR3: TGTGCCAGCAGCATGGGACAGGAGGCTGAAGCTTTCTTT. Its protein is CASSMGQEAEAFF.

The chain carries TRBV5-1 and TRBJ1-6; D is perhaps TRBD1 (5 bases). V was clipped by 0 bases and J by 6 bases, with 13 bases between them. The CDR3 runs to 16 residues. CDR1 and CDR2 from the germline V gene are SGHRS and YFSETQ. This CDR3 is CASSLVGASGNSPLHF. CDR3 in DNA: TGCGCCAGCAGCTTGGTTGGGGCTAGCGGTAATTCACCCCTCCACTTT.

The V gene is TRBV6-5, the J gene TRBJ2-5; 7 positions agree with TRBD1. The V and J ends lost 8 bases and 4 bases, in that order; junction bases with no gene match: 4. CDR1 and CDR2 from the germline V gene are MNHEY and SVGAGI. This CDR3 has 12 amino acids. DNA for the CDR3: TGTGCCAGCGACAGGGCTCCAGAGACCCAGTACTTC. This translates into CASDRAPETQYF.

This chain joins TRBV10-3 and TRBJ2-3, with 13 bases fitting TRBD2. J lost 2 bases, V lost 6 bases, and 5 bases had no gene match. There are 16 residues in the CDR3. From germline, CDR1 is ENHRY and CDR2 SYGVKD. CDR3 in DNA: TGTGCCATCAGAGGGGGACTAGCGGGGACCACAGATACGCAGTATTTT. Amino acid sequence: CAIRGGLAGTTDTQYF.

The chain combines TRBV5-1 with TRBJ2-7; 9 bases match TRBD1. J was trimmed by 0 bases and V by 3 bases; bases with no gene match: 1. This CDR3 region has 14 residues. Germline CDR1 and CDR2: SGHRS and YFSETQ. The CDR3 protein is CASSSGQGSYEQYF. The CDR3 DNA is TGCGCCAGCAGCTCGGGACAGGGCTCCTACGAGCAGTACTTC.